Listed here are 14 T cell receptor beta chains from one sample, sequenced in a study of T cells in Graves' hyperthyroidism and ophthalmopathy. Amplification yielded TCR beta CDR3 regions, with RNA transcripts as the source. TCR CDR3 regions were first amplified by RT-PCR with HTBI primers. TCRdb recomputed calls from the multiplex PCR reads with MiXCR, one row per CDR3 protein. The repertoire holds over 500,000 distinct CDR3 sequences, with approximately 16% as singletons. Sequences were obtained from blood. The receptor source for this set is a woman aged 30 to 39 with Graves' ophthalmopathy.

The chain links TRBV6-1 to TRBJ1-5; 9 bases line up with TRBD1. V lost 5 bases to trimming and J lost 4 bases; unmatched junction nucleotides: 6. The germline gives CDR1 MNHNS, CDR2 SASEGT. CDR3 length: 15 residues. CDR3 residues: CASSMDGTGNQPQHF. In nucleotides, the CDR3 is TGTGCCAGCAGTATGGACGGGACAGGGAATCAGCCCCAGCATTTT.

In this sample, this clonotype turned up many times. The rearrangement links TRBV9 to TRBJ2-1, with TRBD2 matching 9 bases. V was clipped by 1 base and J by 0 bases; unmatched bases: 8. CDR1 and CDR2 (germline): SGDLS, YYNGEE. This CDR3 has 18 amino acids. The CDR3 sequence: CASSVRLAGLSSYNEQFF. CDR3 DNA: TGTGCCAGCAGCGTAAGGCTAGCGGGATTGAGCTCCTACAATGAGCAGTTCTTC.

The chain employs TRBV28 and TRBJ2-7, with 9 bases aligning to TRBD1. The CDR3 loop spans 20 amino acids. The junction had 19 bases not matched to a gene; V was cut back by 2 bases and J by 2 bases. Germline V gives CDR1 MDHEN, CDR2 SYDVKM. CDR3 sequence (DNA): TGTGCCAGCAGTTTAGGGGCTTCACTGAATTTTGGACAGGGGACCTACGAGCAGTACTTC. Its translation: CASSLGASLNFGQGTYEQYF.

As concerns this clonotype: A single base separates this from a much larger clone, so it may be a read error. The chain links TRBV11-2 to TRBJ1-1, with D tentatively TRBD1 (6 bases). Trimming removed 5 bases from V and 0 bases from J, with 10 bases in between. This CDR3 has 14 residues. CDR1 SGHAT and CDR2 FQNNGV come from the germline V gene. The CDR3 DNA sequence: TGTGCCAGCAGCCATGGACAGCTGAACACTGAAGCTTTCTTT. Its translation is CASSHGQLNTEAFF.

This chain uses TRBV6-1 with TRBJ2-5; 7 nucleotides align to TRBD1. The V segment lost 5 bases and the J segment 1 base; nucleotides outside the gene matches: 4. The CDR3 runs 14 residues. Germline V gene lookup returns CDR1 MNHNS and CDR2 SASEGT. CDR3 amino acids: CASSPGQVQETQYF. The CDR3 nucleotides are TGTGCCAGCAGTCCTGGACAGGTCCAAGAGACCCAGTACTTC.

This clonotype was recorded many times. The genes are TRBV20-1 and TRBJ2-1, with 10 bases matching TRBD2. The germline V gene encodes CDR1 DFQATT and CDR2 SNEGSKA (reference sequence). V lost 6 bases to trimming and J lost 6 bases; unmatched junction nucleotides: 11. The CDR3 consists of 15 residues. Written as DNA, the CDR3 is TGCAGTGCCTACCCCCCCGGGACTAGCGCCAATGAGCAGTTCTTC. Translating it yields CSAYPPGTSANEQFF.

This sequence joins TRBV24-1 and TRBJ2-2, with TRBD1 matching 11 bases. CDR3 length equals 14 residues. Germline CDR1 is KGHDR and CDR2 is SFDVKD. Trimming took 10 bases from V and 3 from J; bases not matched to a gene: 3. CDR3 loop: CATRDRGDTGELFF. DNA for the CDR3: TGTGCCACTAGGGACAGGGGGGACACCGGGGAGCTGTTTTTT.

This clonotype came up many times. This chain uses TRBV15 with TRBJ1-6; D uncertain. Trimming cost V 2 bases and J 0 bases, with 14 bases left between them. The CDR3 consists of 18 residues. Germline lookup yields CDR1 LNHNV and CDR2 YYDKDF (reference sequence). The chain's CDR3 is CATSRHRPAGSYNSPLHF. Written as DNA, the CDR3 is TGTGCCACCAGCAGACACCGACCCGCTGGCTCCTATAATTCACCCCTCCACTTT.

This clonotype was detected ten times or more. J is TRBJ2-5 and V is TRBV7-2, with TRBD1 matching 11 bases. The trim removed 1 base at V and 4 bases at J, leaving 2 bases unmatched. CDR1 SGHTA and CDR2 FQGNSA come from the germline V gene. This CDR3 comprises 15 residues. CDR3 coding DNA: TGTGCCAGCAGCTTAGGGACAGGGGGCGGAGAGACCCAGTACTTC. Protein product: CASSLGTGGGETQYF.

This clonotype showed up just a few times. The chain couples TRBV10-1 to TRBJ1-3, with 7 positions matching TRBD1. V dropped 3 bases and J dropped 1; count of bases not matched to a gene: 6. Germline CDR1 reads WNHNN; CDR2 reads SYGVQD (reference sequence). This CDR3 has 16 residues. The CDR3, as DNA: TGCGCCAGCAGTGAAGACCCGGGACAGTCTGGAAACACCATATATTTT. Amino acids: CASSEDPGQSGNTIYF.

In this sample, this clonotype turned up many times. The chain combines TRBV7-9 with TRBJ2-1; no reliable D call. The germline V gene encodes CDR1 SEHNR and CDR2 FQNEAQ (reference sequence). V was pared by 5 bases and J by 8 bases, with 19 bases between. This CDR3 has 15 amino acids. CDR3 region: CASSPTSSRTDEQFF. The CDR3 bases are TGTGCCAGCAGCCCAACAAGTTCTCGTACCGATGAGCAGTTCTTC.

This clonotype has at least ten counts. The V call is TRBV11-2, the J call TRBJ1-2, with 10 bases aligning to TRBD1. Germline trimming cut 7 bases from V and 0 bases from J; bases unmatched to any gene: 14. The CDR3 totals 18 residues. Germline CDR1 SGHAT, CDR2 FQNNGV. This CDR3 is CASTELGTGAATNYGYTF. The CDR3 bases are TGTGCCAGCACCGAACTAGGGACAGGGGCAGCCACTAACTATGGCTACACCTTC.

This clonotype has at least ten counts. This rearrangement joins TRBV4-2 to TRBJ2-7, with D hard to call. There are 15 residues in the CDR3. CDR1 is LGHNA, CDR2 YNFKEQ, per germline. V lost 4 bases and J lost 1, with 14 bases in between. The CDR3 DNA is TGTGCCAGCAGCCCCGCCCCTCTCGAGTCCTACGAGCAGTACTTC. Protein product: CASSPAPLESYEQYF.

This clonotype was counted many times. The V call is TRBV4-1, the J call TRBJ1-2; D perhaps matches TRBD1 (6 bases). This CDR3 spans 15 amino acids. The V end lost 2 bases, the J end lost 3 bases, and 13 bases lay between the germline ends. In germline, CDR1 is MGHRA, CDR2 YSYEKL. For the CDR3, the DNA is TGCGCCAGCAGCCAACTAGGGGGGAGTGACTATGGCTACACCTTC. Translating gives CASSQLGGSDYGYTF.